The rows below give T cell receptor beta chains drawn from one sample of a study of blood T cell repertoires in COVID-19. This table comes from immunoSEQ multiplex PCR, and its TCRdb copy is limited to in-frame clones, with some not included. The table records 30,000 to 45,000 clones, around four fifths of them present only once. What was sequenced was peripheral blood. These receptors were obtained from a man in his 70s with acute or convalescent COVID-19. Each CDR3 is given with its conserved first and last residue. Each record gives: J gene, clone size, D gene, V gene, CDR3 protein, CDR3 DNA. A D gene is named only where the DNA matches it firmly. Size is omitted from some rows. Given values are once, few, many or a class for expanded clones.

TRBJ1-1 few . TRBV7-8 CASSLAQGSTEAFF TGTGCCAGCAGCTTAGCGCAGGGGAGCACTGAAGCTTTCTTT
TRBJ2-7 once TRBD2 TRBV5-6 CASSLSTSGQFRGTYEQYF TGTGCCAGCAGCTTATCCACTAGCGGCCAATTCAGGGGCACCTACGAGCAGTACTTC
TRBJ2-7 once TRBD1 TRBV29-1 CSGGTGTWQYF TGCAGCGGCGGGACAGGGACTTGGCAGTACTTC
TRBJ2-7 once . TRBV7-8 CASSLGLSRTASYEQYF TGTGCCAGCAGCTTGGGTCTAAGTAGGACAGCGTCCTACGAGCAGTACTTC
TRBJ2-1 . TRBD2 TRBV7-2 CASSSSTSGVYNEQFF TGTGCCAGCAGCTCCTCGACTAGCGGAGTCTACAATGAGCAGTTCTTC
TRBJ2-7 . TRBD2 TRBV30 CAWSRRGAYEQYF TGTGCCTGGAGTCGGCGGGGGGCCTACGAGCAGTACTTC
TRBJ1-4 . . TRBV19 CASSSSSRLSNEKLFF TGTGCCAGTAGTTCGTCGTCCAGGCTCTCTAATGAAAAACTGTTTTTT
TRBJ2-7 . . TRBV6-2/TRBV6-3 CASSYKDSYEQYF TGTGCCAGCAGTTATAAGGACAGCTACGAGCAGTACTTC
TRBJ2-6 . TRBD1 TRBV9 CASSVGTGATRSGANVLTF TGTGCCAGCAGCGTAGGGACAGGGGCTACTCGCTCTGGGGCCAACGTCCTGACTTTC
TRBJ1-2 . TRBD1 TRBV2 CASSETGTERF TGTGCCAGCAGTGAAACCGGGACAGAAAGATTC
TRBJ2-4 . . TRBV20-1 CSASPTVIQYF TGCAGTGCTAGTCCCACAGTCATTCAGTACTTC
TRBJ1-1 . TRBD1 TRBV18 CASSPTTGKNTEAFF TGTGCCAGCTCACCTACGACAGGGAAGAACACTGAAGCTTTCTTT
TRBJ2-3 . . TRBV21-1 CASSKDTGKNTDTQYF TGTGCCAGCAGCAAAGACACGGGAAAGAACACAGATACGCAGTATTTT
TRBJ2-7 . . TRBV7-2 CASSLAQRSSYEQYF TGTGCCAGCAGCTTAGCGCAAAGGAGCTCCTACGAGCAGTACTTC
TRBJ1-6 few TRBD1 TRBV19 CASSLGQGSYNSPLHF TGTGCCAGTAGCCTCGGACAGGGCTCCTATAATTCACCCCTCCACTTT
TRBJ2-1 . TRBD2 TRBV27 CASSYRTSVYNEQFF TGTGCCAGCAGTTACCGGACTAGCGTCTACAATGAGCAGTTCTTC
TRBJ1-5 once . TRBV12-3/TRBV12-4 CASSFRGNQPQHF TGTGCCAGCAGTTTTCGGGGGAATCAGCCCCAGCATTTT
TRBJ2-3 . TRBD2 TRBV4-3 CASSQGRGGDADTQYF TGCGCCAGCAGCCAAGGCCGCGGGGGGGACGCAGATACGCAGTATTTT
TRBJ2-3 . . TRBV6-2/TRBV6-3 CASSYVVSADTQYF TGTGCCAGCAGTTATGTCGTGTCGGCAGATACGCAGTATTTT
TRBJ2-2 . TRBD2 TRBV10-1 CASSESRGATGELFF TGCGCCAGCAGTGAGTCGCGGGGGGCGACCGGGGAGCTGTTTTTT
TRBJ1-1 once . TRBV28 CASSFSVPPEAFF TGTGCCAGCAGTTTTTCCGTTCCCCCTGAAGCTTTCTTT
TRBJ2-2 few . TRBV10-1 CASSEVGTGELFF TGCGCCAGCAGTGAGGTCGGCACCGGGGAGCTGTTTTTT
TRBJ1-2 few . TRBV19 CATLGVYGYTF TGTGCCACCCTCGGGGTTTATGGCTACACCTTC
TRBJ1-6 . . TRBV7-9 CASSTKSDRTKGLLRSPLHF TGTGCCAGCAGCACAAAGTCGGACAGAACAAAGGGCCTTTTGCGATCACCCCTCCACTTT
TRBJ1-2 . . TRBV27 CASSLSIRGAGGYTF TGTGCCAGCAGTTTATCGATAAGGGGCGCAGGGGGCTACACCTTC
TRBJ2-5 . . TRBV4-3 CASSQDSRGEETQYF TGCGCCAGCAGCCAAGATTCGCGGGGAGAAGAGACCCAGTACTTC
TRBJ1-4 once . TRBV19 CASSQMATNEKLFF TGTGCCAGTAGCCAGATGGCAACTAATGAAAAACTGTTTTTT
TRBJ2-1 . TRBD2 TRBV5-1 CASSSAGSGGALDEQFF TGCGCCAGCAGCTCGGCCGGGAGCGGGGGGGCTCTGGATGAGCAGTTCTTC
TRBJ1-1 . TRBD1 TRBV7-2 CASSSRRETGRTEAFF TGTGCCAGCAGCTCCAGGAGGGAGACAGGGAGGACTGAAGCTTTCTTT
TRBJ2-5 . TRBD2 TRBV30 CAWSPGLAGKETQYF TGTGCCTGGTCTCCGGGACTAGCGGGGAAAGAGACCCAGTACTTC
TRBJ2-1 . TRBD2 TRBV4-1 CASSPGLAGDKQFF TGCGCCAGCAGCCCCGGACTAGCGGGGGATAAGCAGTTCTTC
TRBJ1-1 . . TRBV28 CASSLSPRKLEAFF TGTGCCAGCAGTTTATCGCCTCGAAAGCTTGAAGCTTTCTTT
TRBJ2-1 few . TRBV12-5 CASGLRSYNEQFF TGTGCTAGTGGTTTGCGTTCCTACAATGAGCAGTTCTTC
TRBJ2-7 once . TRBV10-3 CAISPGDVEQYF TGTGCCATCAGCCCAGGGGACGTCGAGCAGTACTTC
TRBJ1-2 . . TRBV28 CASSLGAAGYTF TGTGCCAGCAGTTTGGGGGCTGCCGGCTACACCTTC
TRBJ1-1 . . TRBV7-6 CASSPYTEAFF TGTGCCAGCAGCCCATACACTGAAGCTTTCTTT
TRBJ1-4 . TRBD1 TRBV7-9 CASSPGTVTTNEKLFF TGTGCCAGCAGCCCAGGGACAGTAACAACTAATGAAAAACTGTTTTTT
TRBJ1-4 . TRBD1 TRBV29-1 CSVSINRGKNEKLFF TGCAGCGTTTCAATAAACAGGGGAAAAAATGAAAAACTGTTTTTT
TRBJ1-6 . . TRBV5-4 CASSFVETGNSPLHF TGTGCCAGCAGCTTTGTTGAAACGGGGAATTCACCCCTCCACTTT
TRBJ2-7 . TRBD1 TRBV7-2 CASSSGQGAYEQYF TGTGCCAGCAGCTCGGGACAGGGGGCCTACGAGCAGTACTTC
TRBJ2-7 few . TRBV7-2 CASSLGAGDYEQYF TGTGCCAGCAGCTTAGGGGCAGGGGACTACGAGCAGTACTTC
TRBJ2-5 . . TRBV2 CASRAGDTDRQETQYF TGTGCCAGCAGGGCAGGGGATACGGATCGGCAAGAGACCCAGTACTTC
TRBJ1-5 few TRBD1 TRBV7-9 CASSFGTGGDQPQHF TGTGCCAGCAGCTTTGGGACAGGGGGTGATCAGCCCCAGCATTTT
TRBJ2-5 . TRBD1 TRBV18 CASSPARNRGETQYF TGTGCCAGCTCACCGGCGAGAAACAGGGGCGAGACCCAGTACTTC
TRBJ2-3 . . TRBV19 CASSIIGTTGTDTQYF TGTGCCAGTAGTATAATAGGGACAACGGGCACAGATACGCAGTATTTT
TRBJ2-7 few TRBD1 TRBV18 CASSPPMGQGYSYEQYF TGTGCCAGCTCACCACCGATGGGACAGGGCTACTCCTACGAGCAGTACTTC
TRBJ2-7 . . TRBV14 CASSFSPWDEQYF TGTGCCAGCAGCTTTAGCCCATGGGACGAGCAGTACTTC
TRBJ1-2 . . TRBV5-6 CASSAYGLSSNYGYTF TGTGCCAGCAGCGCGTATGGGCTGAGCTCTAACTATGGCTACACCTTC
TRBJ2-3 . . TRBV11-3 CASSLTATSTDTQYF TGTGCCAGCAGCTTGACTGCTACTAGCACAGATACGCAGTATTTT
TRBJ2-2 . TRBD1 TRBV2 CASRPDRGRIGELFF TGTGCCAGCAGGCCAGACAGGGGGCGGATCGGGGAGCTGTTTTTT